This is a list of T cell receptor beta chains from one sample in a study of blood T cell repertoires in COVID-19. Clones were read by immunoSEQ multiplex PCR, and TCRdb kept only the in-frame ones, dropping some. The table lists 250,000 to 350,000 clones, roughly 90% of them singletons, with less than 3% in the top ten. The sequencing sample was made of peripheral blood. The receptors were sampled from a woman in her twenties or thirties with active or convalescent COVID-19. Each CDR3 is given with its conserved first and last residue. The D gene is left open where the match is weak. The size field is filled for only some rows; it gives once, few, many or a size class.

>once|14|-|TRBV9|TRBJ1-3
CASSVESSGNTIYF
TGTGCCAGCAGCGTAGAGAGCTCTGGAAACACCATATATTTT
>-|14|-|TRBV25-1|TRBJ1-3
CASRDRSSGNTIYF
TGTGCCAGCCGAGACAGGAGCTCTGGAAACACCATATATTTT
>-|15|-|TRBV30|TRBJ1-3
CAWNHLDSSGNTIYF
TGTGCCTGGAACCATTTGGACAGCTCTGGAAACACCATATATTTT
>-|14|TRBD2|TRBV11-2|TRBJ2-5
CASSPRGGEETQYF
TGTGCCAGCAGCCCCCGCGGGGGTGAAGAGACCCAGTACTTC
>-|14|-|TRBV27|TRBJ2-7
CASRHQGYAYEQYF
TGTGCCAGCAGACACCAGGGGTATGCCTACGAGCAGTACTTC
>once|15|TRBD1|TRBV5-1|TRBJ1-6
CASSLGTGPDSPLHF
TGCGCCAGCAGCTTGGGGACAGGGCCGGATTCACCCCTCCACTTT
>-|14|-|TRBV30|TRBJ1-1
CAWSPGTKNTEAFF
TGTGCCTGGAGTCCCGGGACAAAGAACACTGAAGCTTTCTTT
>-|16|-|TRBV10-2|TRBJ2-5
CASSDQGHQYQETQYF
TGCGCCAGCAGTGATCAGGGACACCAGTACCAAGAGACCCAGTACTTC
>-|15|-|TRBV7-3|TRBJ2-7
CASSLGLLEGDEQYF
TGTGCCAGCAGCTTGGGACTCCTGGAAGGAGACGAGCAGTACTTC
>-|13|TRBD1|TRBV5-5|TRBJ1-2
CASSLVTGGGYTF
TGTGCCAGCAGCTTGGTGACAGGGGGAGGCTACACCTTC
>-|12|TRBD1|TRBV27|TRBJ1-1
CASQGAGTEAFF
TGTGCCAGTCAGGGGGCGGGTACTGAAGCTTTCTTT
>once|15|-|TRBV24-1|TRBJ2-1
CATSDLLSGRNEQFF
TGTGCCACCAGTGATTTGCTATCAGGGAGGAACGAGCAGTTCTTC
>-|13|-|TRBV3-1/TRBV3-2|TRBJ1-6
CASSRARGSPLHF
TGTGCCAGCAGCCGCGCCCGGGGATCACCCCTCCACTTT
>once|14|-|TRBV6-5|TRBJ1-4
CASSYLAGDEKLFF
TGTGCCAGCAGTTACCTCGCGGGGGATGAAAAACTGTTTTTT
>-|13|-|TRBV12-3/TRBV12-4|TRBJ2-2
CASSLRNRGELFF
TGTGCCAGCAGTTTGAGGAATAGGGGGGAGCTGTTTTTT
>-|13|TRBD1|TRBV2|TRBJ1-5
CASSGQGNQPQHF
TGTGCCAGCAGTGGACAGGGGAATCAGCCCCAGCATTTT
>-|15|TRBD1|TRBV28|TRBJ1-5
CASSGLDRESQPQHF
TGTGCCAGCAGTGGTCTGGACAGGGAGAGTCAGCCCCAGCATTTT
>-|15|TRBD1|TRBV6-5|TRBJ2-3
CASSYSIQGADTQYF
TGTGCCAGCAGTTACTCGATACAGGGGGCAGATACGCAGTATTTT
>-|17|-|TRBV18|TRBJ1-3
CASSPLPAGVSGNTIYF
TGTGCCAGCTCACCACTGCCGGCCGGGGTGTCTGGAAACACCATATATTTT
>-|14|-|TRBV2|TRBJ1-1
CASSEAGARAEAFF
TGTGCCAGCAGTGAAGCGGGGGCTCGGGCTGAAGCTTTCTTT
>-|14|-|TRBV18|TRBJ1-4
CASSPATGNEKLFF
TGTGCCAGCTCACCCGCTACAGGGAATGAAAAACTGTTTTTT
>-|17|TRBD2|TRBV3-1/TRBV3-2|TRBJ2-3
CASSQDRTSGRTDTQYF
TGTGCCAGCAGCCAAGACCGGACTAGCGGTCGCACAGATACGCAGTATTTT
>-|16|TRBD1|TRBV5-5|TRBJ2-6
CASSPARGSGANVLTF
TGTGCCAGCAGCCCTGCCAGGGGGTCTGGGGCCAACGTCCTGACTTTC
>few|14|-|TRBV10-2|TRBJ1-6
CASSPTGYNSPLHF
TGCGCCAGCAGCCCGACAGGTTATAATTCACCCCTCCACTTT
>once|15|-|TRBV27|TRBJ2-3
CASSFGISGTDTQYF
TGTGCCAGCAGTTTCGGGATCAGCGGCACAGATACGCAGTATTTT
>-|15|TRBD1|TRBV19|TRBJ1-5
CASRWDSYSNQPQHF
TGTGCCAGTAGATGGGACAGTTATAGCAATCAGCCCCAGCATTTT
>-|19|-|TRBV21-1|TRBJ1-1
CASSKGIRGAYGLNTEAFF
TGTGCCAGCAGCAAAGGAATCAGGGGCGCTTACGGGTTGAACACTGAAGCTTTCTTT
>-|14|-|TRBV5-1|TRBJ2-7
CASSLDALAYEQYF
TGCGCCAGCAGCTTGGATGCTTTAGCCTACGAGCAGTACTTC
>few|16|-|TRBV4-2|TRBJ2-6
CASSQAASSGANVLTF
TGTGCCAGCAGCCAAGCAGCTAGCTCTGGGGCCAACGTCCTGACTTTC
>-|15|-|TRBV6-1|TRBJ1-2
CASSERQAVSYGYTF
TGTGCCAGCAGTGAGAGACAGGCGGTGTCCTATGGCTACACCTTC
>-|15|TRBD2|TRBV19|TRBJ2-7
CASSIGLAGGYEQYF
TGTGCCAGTAGTATCGGACTAGCGGGGGGATACGAGCAGTACTTC
>-|16|-|TRBV5-4|TRBJ1-1
CASSWGGSLGDTEAFF
TGTGCCAGCAGCTGGGGAGGGTCATTAGGGGACACTGAAGCTTTCTTT
>-|14|TRBD1|TRBV10-3|TRBJ1-2
CAISEGGQFYGYTF
TGTGCCATCAGTGAGGGGGGACAGTTTTATGGCTACACCTTC
>-|20|TRBD1|TRBV2|TRBJ1-3
CASSEGWNRGLERIVNTIYF
TGTGCCAGCAGTGAAGGGTGGAACAGGGGGTTGGAGCGTATAGTAAACACCATATATTTT
>-|15|-|TRBV6-1|TRBJ1-2
CASSEGGTVNYGYTF
TGTGCCAGCAGTGAAGGCGGGACGGTAAACTATGGCTACACCTTC